Following are 27 T cell receptor beta chains from one sample sequenced in a study of cytomegalovirus exposure and HLA in healthy donors. The PCR ran on 60 Vbeta and 13 Jbeta primers. Repertoires were generated with immunoSEQ multiplex PCR, while TCRdb's copy carries only in-frame clones and drops some. Of under 300,000 clones detected, about nine tenths appear once; the ten largest clones hold roughly 1.5%. Material for sequencing was PBMCs. The source is a girl aged 2 to 9 in good health and CMV-seronegative.

The chain recombines TRBV11-1 with TRBJ1-5; 8 nucleotides align to TRBD1. The CDR3 covers 14 residues. V trimming: 2 bases; J trimming: 5 bases; junction bases outside the gene matches: 2. The V gene's germline CDR1 is SGHAT and CDR2 FQDESV (reference sequence). Here the CDR3 DNA reads TGTGCCAGCAGCTTAACGGGACAGGATCAGCCCCAGCATTTT. Amino acids: CASSLTGQDQPQHF. Supplemented by reference TRBV11-1 and TRBJ1-5, the full variable domain reads EAEVAQSPRYKITEKSQAVAFWCDPISGHATLYWYRQILGQGPELLVQFQDESVVDDSQLPKDRFSAERLKGVDSTLKIQPAELGDSAMYLCASSLTGQDQPQHFGDGTRLSIL.

V is TRBV27 and J is TRBJ2-1; 9 bases fit TRBD1. The germline gives CDR1 MNHEY, CDR2 SMNVEV (reference sequence). There are 15 residues in the CDR3. The ends lost 6 bases at V and 5 bases at J; junction bases unmatched: 8. The CDR3 here is CASSLIRDRDNEQFF. The DNA for the CDR3 is TGTGCCAGCAGCCTAATCCGGGACAGGGACAATGAGCAGTTCTTC.

The V gene is TRBV27, the J gene TRBJ1-1; perhaps TRBD1 as D (5 bases). This CDR3 spans 13 amino acids. CDR1 is MNHEY and CDR2 is SMNVEV in the germline V gene (reference sequence). The V end lost 0 bases, the J end lost 11 bases, and 13 bases lay between the germline ends. The CDR3 sequence is CASSLSGGPRAFF. The CDR3 bases are TGTGCCAGCAGTTTATCGGGGGGTCCGAGGGCTTTCTTT.

This clone has a handful of counts. This chain links TRBV14 with TRBJ1-1; the D gene is possibly TRBD1 (5 bases). V lost 6 bases and J 1 base, leaving 9 bases between the germline ends. Germline V gene data show CDR1 as SGHDN and CDR2 as FVKESK. The length of the CDR3 is 13 residues. The CDR3 nucleotides read TGTGCCAGCAGGCCTACAGGGAACACTGAAGCTTTCTTT. Protein product: CASRPTGNTEAFF.

CDR3 protein: CSVGTGTSGGFYEQYF. CDR3 coding DNA: TGCAGCGTTGGGACTGGGACTAGCGGAGGGTTCTACGAGCAGTACTTC. The chain has TRBV29-1 and TRBJ2-7; 11 bases map to TRBD2. Trimming took 4 bases from V and 3 from J; bases not matched to a gene: 11. Germline V gene lookup returns CDR1 SQVTM and CDR2 ANQGSEA. The CDR3 extends over 16 amino acids.

The rearrangement uses TRBV30 and TRBJ2-1; D gene uncertain. The CDR3 is 12 residues long. Deletions cut 5 bases from V and 5 bases from J, with 10 bases between. Germline V lookup: CDR1 GTSNPN, CDR2 SVGIG (reference sequence). CDR3 sequence (DNA): TGTGCCTGGGCATCCAGAAACAATGAGCAGTTCTTC. Translated, it gives CAWASRNNEQFF.

The chain employs TRBV6-5 and TRBJ1-5; D perhaps matches TRBD1 (6 bases). Germline-derived CDR1 and CDR2 are MNHEY and SVGAGI. V was shortened by 5 bases and J by 0 bases, with 8 bases between the two germline ends. The CDR3 has 14 residues. This CDR3 is CASSRTASNQPQHF. CDR3 sequence (DNA): TGTGCCAGCAGTAGGACAGCTAGCAATCAGCCCCAGCATTTT.

This rearrangement joins TRBV5-4 to TRBJ2-2; D ambiguous. This CDR3 has 17 amino acids. Trimming took 4 bases from V and 0 from J, leaving 16 bases between them. Germline assignment: CDR1 SGHNT and CDR2 YYREEE (reference sequence). CDR3 coding DNA: TGTGCCAGCAGCGCTTCCCTCAGAATTTCGAACACCGGGGAGCTGTTTTTT. Its protein is CASSASLRISNTGELFF.

The chain employs TRBV10-2 and TRBJ2-5, with TRBD2 matching over 11 bases. This CDR3 spans 15 amino acids. Germline CDR1 reads WSHSY; CDR2 reads SAAADI. With V trimmed by 7 bases and J by 4 bases, 8 bases remained unmatched. The CDR3 region is CASIPSGGLIETQYF. The DNA for the CDR3 is TGCGCCAGCATTCCTAGCGGGGGGCTTATAGAGACCCAGTACTTC.

The chain couples TRBV10-3 to TRBJ2-1; 9 nucleotides match TRBD2. V shed 10 bases, J shed 5 bases, and the junction held 9 bases outside the gene matches. This CDR3 is 14 amino acids long. Germline CDR1 ENHRY, CDR2 SYGVKD. The CDR3 nucleotides read TGTGCCAGTTGCGGGGGGGCATTCAACAATGAGCAGTTCTTC. Protein sequence: CASCGGAFNNEQFF.

This clone was found once. The CDR3 nucleotides read TGCGCCAGCAGCCCGGCAGGGGTGCTAGATGAGCAGTTCTTC. It specifies CASSPAGVLDEQFF. The chain recombines TRBV5-1 with TRBJ2-1, with a tentative D call TRBD1 (6 bases). The germline CDR1 and CDR2 sequences are SGHRS and YFSETQ. Trimming shortened V by 4 bases and J by 8 bases, and 16 bases separated the two germline ends. The CDR3 covers 14 residues.

This chain uses TRBV5-6 with TRBJ2-7; 8 bases match TRBD1. CDR1 and CDR2 (germline): SGHDT, YYEEEE. The J segment lost 4 bases and the V segment lost 4 bases, leaving 10 bases of the junction unmatched. This CDR3 is built from 15 residues. CDR3 bases: TGTGCCAGCAGCCTTACTGGACAGGGATTTTACGAGCAGTACTTC. Its translation: CASSLTGQGFYEQYF. Full variable domain (remainder filled in from reference TRBV5-6 and TRBJ2-7): DAGVTQSPTHLIKTRGQQVTLRCSPKSGHDTVSWYQQALGQGPQFIFQYYEEEERQRGNFPDRFSGHQFPNYSSELNVNALLLGDSALYLCASSLTGQGFYEQYFGPGTRLTVT.

J is TRBJ2-1 and V is TRBV6-5, with 7 bases matching TRBD2. Germline lookup yields CDR1 MNHEY and CDR2 SVGAGI. Losses at the gene ends were 2 bases for V and 7 bases for J; bases not matched to a gene: 5. CDR3 length: 14 residues. The CDR3 protein is CASSYGGSPNEQFF. Here the CDR3 DNA reads TGTGCCAGCAGTTACGGCGGGAGCCCTAATGAGCAGTTCTTC.

Written as DNA, the CDR3 is TGTGCCAGCAGCAAGGAGTCCTCCTACAATGAGCAGTTCTTC. Its protein product is CASSKESSYNEQFF. The genes are TRBV11-2 and TRBJ2-1, with D uncertain. V lost 5 bases and J 0 bases, leaving 8 bases between the germline ends. CDR3 length equals 14 residues. Germline V gene sequence: CDR1 SGHAT, CDR2 FQNNGV. Drawing the rest from reference TRBV11-2 and TRBJ2-1, the complete variable domain is EAGVAQSPRYKIIEKRQSVAFWCNPISGHATLYWYQQILGQGPKLLIQFQNNGVVDDSQLPKDRFSAERLKGVDSTLKIQPAKLEDSAVYLCASSKESSYNEQFFGPGTRLTVL.

This clone was seen a handful of times. The junction departs from the called germline gene at one end, perhaps through a read error. J is TRBJ2-7 and V is TRBV7-9; possibly TRBD1 for D (6 bases). This CDR3 region has 13 residues. From germline, CDR1 is SEHNR and CDR2 FQNEAQ (reference sequence). The CDR3 DNA follows: TGTTCCAGCAGCTTAGCAGGGGCCTACGAGCAGTACTTC. Translating it yields CSSSLAGAYEQYF.

The CDR3 sequence is CASSPLIFTDTQYF. The CDR3 DNA reads TGTGCCAGCAGCCCCCTAATCTTCACAGATACGCAGTATTTT. The chain combines TRBV11-2 with TRBJ2-3; D ambiguous. Looked up from germline, CDR1 is SGHAT and CDR2 is FQNNGV. Trimming removed 5 bases at V and 2 bases at J, with 11 bases between. The CDR3 sequence is 14 residues long.

The chain is built from TRBV6-6 and TRBJ2-1; TRBD2 matches at 8 bases. CDR1 is MNHNY, CDR2 SVGAGI, per germline (reference sequence). The CDR3 is made up of 15 amino acids. J lost 2 bases, V lost 5 bases, and 5 bases had no gene match. The CDR3 sequence is CASSGSGSTYNEQFF. CDR3 coding DNA: TGTGCCAGCAGTGGGAGCGGGAGCACCTACAATGAGCAGTTCTTC.

The V and J genes are TRBV7-9 and TRBJ1-5, with a possible D match to TRBD1 (6 bases). V lost 5 bases and J lost 1, with 9 bases in between. The germline CDR1 and CDR2 sequences are SEHNR and FQNEAQ (reference sequence). CDR3 length equals 14 residues. CDR3 in DNA: TGTGCCAGCAGCACAGGGATCAGCAATCAGCCCCAGCATTTT. This encodes CASSTGISNQPQHF.

The genes are TRBV28 and TRBJ2-6; TRBD1 matches at 9 bases. The CDR3 has 16 residues. J was trimmed by 0 bases and V by 5 bases; bases with no gene match: 2. CDR1 MDHEN and CDR2 SYDVKM come from the germline V gene. CDR3 in amino acids: CASSPTGGSGANVLTF. Here the CDR3 DNA reads TGTGCCAGCAGTCCGACAGGGGGCTCTGGGGCCAACGTCCTGACTTTC.

The V and J genes are TRBV13 and TRBJ2-2, with TRBD1 identical over 8 bases. J was trimmed by 4 bases and V by 0 bases; bases with no gene match: 4. Germline CDR1 and CDR2: PRHDT and FYEKMQ (reference sequence). The CDR3 consists of 16 residues. The DNA for the CDR3 is TGTGCCAGCAGCTTAGGGACAGGGGTGAGCACCGGGGAGCTGTTTTTT. Protein sequence: CASSLGTGVSTGELFF. The variable domain in full, completed from reference TRBV13 and TRBJ2-2, reads AAGVIQSPRHLIKEKRETATLKCYPIPRHDTVYWYQQGPGQDPQFLISFYEKMQSDKGSIPDRFSAQQFSDYHSELNMSSLELGDSALYFCASSLGTGVSTGELFFGEGSRLTVL.

The chain combines TRBV7-2 with TRBJ2-1; the D gene is possibly TRBD2 (5 bases). This CDR3 has 17 residues. Deletions cut 0 bases from V and 0 bases from J, with 12 bases between. Germline CDR1 and CDR2: SGHTA and FQGNSA. As DNA, the CDR3 is TGTGCCAGCAGCTTAGCGGGTAGCGCCGGCTCCTACAATGAGCAGTTCTTC. Its translation: CASSLAGSAGSYNEQFF.

The rearrangement joins TRBV25-1 to TRBJ2-1; possibly TRBD2 for D (6 bases). The germline V and J ends were trimmed by 6 bases and 3 bases, with 12 bases remaining between them. The CDR3 spans 14 residues. CDR1 is MGHDK and CDR2 is SYGVNS in the germline V gene. The CDR3 loop reads CASSGTGGYNEQFF. In DNA, the CDR3 is TGTGCCAGCAGCGGGACTGGGGGCTACAATGAGCAGTTCTTC.

This sequence joins TRBV15 and TRBJ1-5, with a weak D call TRBD1 (5 bases). Germline V gene data show CDR1 as LNHNV and CDR2 as YYDKDF (reference sequence). The CDR3 is made up of 14 amino acids. The V end lost 3 bases, the J end lost 7 bases, and 13 bases lay between the germline ends. CDR3 sequence: CATSRASTGQPQHF. The DNA of the CDR3 is TGTGCCACCAGCAGGGCATCCACAGGCCAGCCCCAGCATTTT.

V is TRBV6-5 and J is TRBJ1-1; D gene uncertain. V was trimmed by 5 bases and J by 7 bases, leaving 11 bases between them. Germline CDR1 reads MNHEY; CDR2 reads SVGAGI. The CDR3 length is 12 residues. The CDR3 region is CASSPTGIEAFF. The CDR3 DNA reads TGTGCCAGCAGTCCAACCGGGATTGAAGCTTTCTTT.

The rearrangement uses TRBV5-4 and TRBJ2-7, with D perhaps matching TRBD1 (5 bases). This CDR3 contains 13 residues. Trimming removed 0 bases at V and 2 bases at J, with 6 bases between. Germline V lookup: CDR1 SGHNT, CDR2 YYREEE (reference sequence). For the CDR3, the DNA is TGTGCCAGCAGCTTGGCAGGGACCTACGAGCAGTACTTC. This encodes CASSLAGTYEQYF. Based on the CDR3 plus reference TRBV5-4 and TRBJ2-7, the full variable domain is ETGVTQSPTHLIKTRGQQVTLRCSSQSGHNTVSWYQQALGQGPQFIFQYYREEENGRGNFPPRFSGLQFPNYSSELNVNALELDDSALYLCASSLAGTYEQYFGPGTRLTVT.

The chain uses TRBV7-9 and TRBJ2-7; 13 bases are shared with TRBD2. The CDR3 spans 13 residues. V lost 5 bases to trimming and J lost 11 bases; unmatched junction nucleotides: 6. The germline V gene has CDR1 SEHNR and CDR2 FQNEAQ (reference sequence). The CDR3 DNA is TGTGCCAGCAGCGCCTCAGGGACTAGCGGGGAGTACTTC. This sequence encodes CASSASGTSGEYF.

This chain connects TRBV2 to TRBJ2-7, with TRBD2 matching 7 bases. This CDR3 region has 20 residues. The germline gives CDR1 SNHLY, CDR2 FYNNEI. V shed 5 bases and J 7 bases; nucleotides not matched to a gene: 29. In DNA form, the CDR3 reads TGTGCCAGCAGTTACCCCGCGGGGGTCCCCCACCCGTCTCCCCTAGGTGAGCAGTACTTC. Translation gives CASSYPAGVPHPSPLGEQYF.